These 22 T cell receptor beta chains were all obtained from the same sample, sequenced in a study of shared clonotypes between healthy human individuals. Naive CD8 cells, CD45RO-negative and positively selected for CCR7, excluded terminally differentiated effector memory CD45RA+ cells. Libraries were prepared by immunoSEQ multiplex PCR; TCRdb keeps only in-frame clonotypes and omits some of them. Here the sample spans under 1 million clones, approximately 96% being singletons. The source material was naive CD8+ T cells sorted from blood. These receptors all stem from a man younger than 45 in good health.

This chain uses TRBV7-9 with TRBJ1-1; D is ambiguous. The CDR3 runs to 10 residues. CDR1 SEHNR and CDR2 FQNEAQ come from the germline V gene (reference sequence). V was pared by 7 bases and J by 6 bases, with 6 bases between. The CDR3, as DNA: TGTGCCAGCATGGGTGCTGAAGCTTTCTTT. Protein sequence: CASMGAEAFF.

This rearrangement joins TRBV6-1 to TRBJ2-7; possibly TRBD2 for D (5 bases). The CDR3 contains 14 residues. V lost 7 bases and J lost 3, with 16 bases in between. Germline-derived CDR1 and CDR2 are MNHNS and SASEGT. In DNA form, the CDR3 reads TGTGCCAGCAAGAGGGTAAGGGTGGACTACGAGCAGTACTTC. Protein sequence: CASKRVRVDYEQYF.

The gene calls are TRBV11-2 and TRBJ2-1, with 8 positions matching TRBD1. The germline V gene encodes CDR1 SGHAT and CDR2 FQNNGV. The CDR3 runs 14 residues. With 1 base clipped from V and 9 bases from J, the junction kept 5 bases outside the gene matches. CDR3 region: CASSLVRGQIEQFF. The DNA for the CDR3 is TGTGCCAGCAGCTTAGTCAGGGGGCAGATTGAGCAGTTCTTC.

This clone appeared once. The V and J genes are TRBV25-1 and TRBJ2-1; D possibly corresponds to TRBD1 (5 bases). V lost 1 base and J lost 1, with 11 bases in between. This CDR3 has 16 amino acids. Germline values: CDR1 MGHDK, CDR2 SYGVNS. The CDR3 reads CASSESRQLSYNEQFF. CDR3 DNA sequence: TGTGCCAGCAGTGAATCCCGACAGTTATCCTACAATGAGCAGTTCTTC.

In regard to this clone: The same CDR3 arises from other DNA sequences in this sample as well. The CDR3 spells CASTRGLANEQFF. For the CDR3, the DNA is TGTGCCAGCACGAGAGGACTAGCCAATGAGCAGTTCTTC. J is TRBJ2-1 and V is TRBV25-1; 8 bases are shared with TRBD2. The CDR3 has 13 amino acids. The trim removed 7 bases at V and 6 bases at J, leaving 5 bases unmatched. The germline V gene encodes CDR1 MGHDK and CDR2 SYGVNS.

The chain is built from TRBV7-6 and TRBJ1-2; tentatively, D is TRBD1 (5 bases). The CDR3 spans 12 residues. The V gene's germline CDR1 is SGHVS and CDR2 FNYEAQ. The V end was cut by 5 bases, the J end by 6 bases, with 10 bases between. In nucleotides, the CDR3 is TGTGCCAGCAGCCCCGTAGGGGATGGCTACACCTTC. It encodes CASSPVGDGYTF.

The rearrangement links TRBV2 to TRBJ2-1; 12 bases map to TRBD2. The germline V gene has CDR1 SNHLY and CDR2 FYNNEI. The CDR3 sequence is 16 residues long. With V trimmed by 5 bases and J by 8 bases, 10 bases remained unmatched. In nucleotides, the CDR3 is TGTGCCAGCAGTCTGAGGGGGACTAGCGGGTACGATGAGCAGTTCTTC. It yields the protein CASSLRGTSGYDEQFF.

This clone has just one count. The chain uses TRBV30 and TRBJ1-3; possibly TRBD1 for D (6 bases). The V and J ends lost 2 bases and 4 bases respectively, with 18 bases between them. Germline CDR1 GTSNPN, CDR2 SVGIG (reference sequence). The CDR3 extends over 16 amino acids. The CDR3 region is CAWSPRTVRLGNTIYF. The CDR3 DNA follows: TGTGCCTGGAGTCCTCGGACAGTTAGACTGGGAAACACCATATATTTT.

This chain joins TRBV9 and TRBJ2-3; D is unclear. Germline-derived CDR1 and CDR2 are SGDLS and YYNGEE. Trimming removed 2 bases at V and 2 bases at J, with 9 bases between. This CDR3 has 14 residues. Written as DNA, the CDR3 is TGTGCCAGCAGCGTGGCAGCCCACACAGATACGCAGTATTTT. As protein: CASSVAAHTDTQYF.

This rearrangement joins TRBV7-9 to TRBJ2-3; TRBD2 agrees at 11 bases. CDR1 SEHNR and CDR2 FQNEAQ come from the germline V gene (reference sequence). V shed 1 base and J 3 bases; nucleotides not matched to a gene: 12. This CDR3 is built from 19 residues. The CDR3 DNA sequence: TGTGCCAGCAGCTTAGTGACTAGCGGGAACCCTACACGAACAGATACGCAGTATTTT. Protein: CASSLVTSGNPTRTDTQYF.

The chain joins TRBV30 to TRBJ1-2, with TRBD1 matching over 9 bases. This CDR3 spans 10 amino acids. Germline CDR1 GTSNPN, CDR2 SVGIG (reference sequence). CDR3 residues: CAYNDRGDTF. CDR3 bases: TGTGCGTACAATGACAGGGGGGACACCTTC.

V usage is TRBV13 and J usage is TRBJ2-7; D tentatively fits TRBD1 or TRBD2 (5 bases each). V dropped 5 bases and J dropped 2 bases, with 10 bases sitting between them. This CDR3 region has 13 residues. The germline CDR1 and CDR2 sequences are PRHDT and FYEKMQ (reference sequence). The CDR3 DNA reads TGTGCCAGCAGCGGGGACGCCCCCTACGAGCAGTACTTC. Its protein is CASSGDAPYEQYF. Supplemented by reference TRBV13 and TRBJ2-7, the full variable domain reads AAGVIQSPRHLIKEKRETATLKCYPIPRHDTVYWYQQGPGQDPQFLISFYEKMQSDKGSIPDRFSAQQFSDYHSELNMSSLELGDSALYFCASSGDAPYEQYFGPGTRLTVT.

The V call is TRBV7-2, the J call TRBJ1-1; tentatively, D is TRBD1 (5 bases). Germline assignment: CDR1 SGHTA and CDR2 FQGNSA. The CDR3 has 16 amino acids. V lost 5 bases and J 5 bases, leaving 21 bases between the germline ends. The CDR3 nucleotides are TGTGCCAGCAGCCCAAGACGCAGGGCCCAGCTGACTGAAGCTTTCTTT. Protein: CASSPRRRAQLTEAFF.

V is TRBV7-9 and J is TRBJ2-3; TRBD2 matches at 10 bases. From germline, CDR1 is SEHNR and CDR2 FQNEAQ (reference sequence). V was clipped by 5 bases and J by 2 bases; unmatched bases: 10. The CDR3 is 17 amino acids. CDR3 in DNA: TGTGCCAGCAGCGACCCGGCAGCGGGAGGGCCCACAGATACGCAGTATTTT. This sequence encodes CASSDPAAGGPTDTQYF.

About this clone itself: Additional DNA sequences in this sample encode the identical CDR3. The V gene is TRBV27, the J gene TRBJ2-7, with 9 positions matching TRBD2. CDR1 and CDR2 (germline): MNHEY, SMNVEV (reference sequence). With V trimmed by 3 bases and J by 4 bases, 1 base remained unmatched. This CDR3 region has 13 residues. For the CDR3, the DNA is TGTGCCAGCAGTTTGCGGGAGGGGTACGAGCAGTACTTC. This encodes CASSLREGYEQYF.

With regard to this clone: Other DNA sequences from this sample encode an identical CDR3 as well. The V call is TRBV9, the J call TRBJ2-7, with TRBD2 matching over 12 bases. CDR1 and CDR2 (germline): SGDLS, YYNGEE. J lost 4 bases, V lost 4 bases, and 3 bases had no gene match. The CDR3 has 14 amino acids. The CDR3 DNA reads as TGTGCCAGCAGCTCGGGGACTAGCGGGTACGAGCAGTACTTC. This translates into CASSSGTSGYEQYF. Full variable domain (rest looked up from reference TRBV9 and TRBJ2-7): DSGVTQTPKHLITATGQRVTLRCSPRSGDLSVYWYQQSLDQGLQFLIQYYNGEERAKGNILERFSAQQFPDLHSELNLSSLELGDSALYFCASSSGTSGYEQYFGPGTRLTVT.

CDR3 sequence: CSVEEGLAGAYNEQFF. The CDR3 DNA is TGCAGCGTTGAGGAGGGGCTAGCGGGAGCCTACAATGAGCAGTTCTTC. The V call is TRBV29-1, the J call TRBJ2-1; 10 bases align to TRBD2. J lost 2 bases, V lost 3 bases, and 7 bases had no gene match. The CDR3 spans 16 residues. CDR1 SQVTM and CDR2 ANQGSEA come from the germline V gene.

This chain joins TRBV2 and TRBJ1-1, with D unresolved. Germline V gene sequence: CDR1 SNHLY, CDR2 FYNNEI. Trimming removed 6 bases at V and 5 bases at J, with 10 bases between. This CDR3 is 12 amino acids long. The CDR3 sequence: CASSALGTEAFF. Written as DNA, the CDR3 is TGTGCCAGCAGCGCTCTGGGGACTGAAGCTTTCTTT.

This clone showed up just once. The CDR3 DNA reads TGTGCCAGCAGCTTAGAAAGCCAGCCGACCTACCCCTACGAGCAGTACTTC. Translation: CASSLESQPTYPYEQYF. V gene TRBV7-9 combines with J gene TRBJ2-7; D unclear. Germline V gene sequence: CDR1 SEHNR, CDR2 FQNEAQ (reference sequence). The CDR3 spans 17 residues. V was trimmed by 1 base and J by 2 bases, leaving 18 bases between them.

V is TRBV4-1 and J is TRBJ1-2, with D unresolved. Trimming pared 1 base from V and 2 bases from J, leaving 11 bases between. Germline V gives CDR1 MGHRA, CDR2 YSYEKL. The CDR3 has 15 residues. CDR3 in DNA: TGCGCCAGCAGCCAAGGACGCGGGATAAACTATGGCTACACCTTC. The encoded protein is CASSQGRGINYGYTF.

The chain combines TRBV9 with TRBJ2-2; D may be TRBD2 (5 bases). Trimming removed 6 bases from V and 7 bases from J, with 22 bases in between. This CDR3 contains 16 residues. Germline-derived CDR1 and CDR2 are SGDLS and YYNGEE. The CDR3 bases are TGTGCCAGCAATTTATTGAGACGGGGAGTTGGCGGGGAGCTGTTTTTT. This codes for CASNLLRRGVGGELFF.

The chain employs TRBV15 and TRBJ2-7; 10 bases line up with TRBD2. The CDR3 has 14 residues. CDR1 LNHNV and CDR2 YYDKDF come from the germline V gene (reference sequence). V dropped 3 bases and J dropped 5; count of bases not matched to a gene: 4. The CDR3 loop reads CATSSSGRQNEQYF. In nucleotides, the CDR3 is TGTGCCACCAGCAGTAGCGGGAGGCAAAACGAGCAGTACTTC.